This T cell receptor (beta chain) was found in a study of post-analysis software for immune sequencing data. General study findings and limits: Relative to controls, patients had five TRBV segments at higher frequency, with TRBV5-6, TRBV5-1 and TRBV20-1 among these.

The CDR3 is made up of 13 amino acids. CDR1 is SQVTM and CDR2 is ANQGSEA in the germline V gene. V was clipped by 6 bases and J by 6 bases; unmatched bases: 10. The library was made from cDNA and included unique molecular identifiers. TCRdb redid the calling of the PCR reads with MiXCR, one entry per CDR3 protein. The sample has some 800,000 distinct CDR3 sequences, approximately 44% seen once; the top ten hold 4% to 5%. As regards this clonotype: Its target is unknown.

Material for sequencing was blood. The chain joins TRBV29-1 to TRBJ1-1; 7 bases are a match to TRBD1. The origin of this receptor is a girl between 10 and 17 years old with multiple sclerosis. The DNA for the CDR3 is TGCAGCGTCGCGACAGGGTGGAGTTCTGAAGCTTTCTTT. As protein: CSVATGWSSEAFF.